Listed here is a single TCR beta chain. Sequencing used immunoSEQ multiplex PCR; TCRdb keeps in-frame clones, though not all of them. The sample carries about 70,000 clones, 80% to 95% recorded once. Germline V gene sequence: CDR1 SGHVS, CDR2 FQNEAQ. V lost 8 bases and J lost 0, with 13 bases in between. CDR3 length: 14 amino acids. This specimen belongs to a study of OX40 agonist ivuxolimab in advanced cancers. The gene calls are TRBV7-8 and TRBJ1-1, with unresolved D. This clonotype originated in an adult with an advanced solid tumor such as melanoma, head and neck, liver or kidney cancer. The starting material was CD4+ or CD8+ T cells sorted from blood, obtained in a trial of the OX40 agonist ivuxolimab. The CDR3: CASLVSAVNTEAFF. CDR3 DNA sequence: TGTGCCAGCCTCGTTTCGGCGGTGAACACTGAAGCTTTCTTT.